These 31 T cell receptor beta chains share one sample of origin, sequenced in a study of T-cell reconstitution after alpha-beta-depleted transplantation in children. As it was prepared, the TCRbeta library received unique molecular identifiers. TCRdb independently ran MiXCR on the PCR reads; one entry per CDR3 protein. Of 670,000 or so distinct CDR3 sequences listed, over 10% were seen once; the top ten hold 0.79%. The material sequenced was PBMCs, taken before TCRalphabeta/CD19-depleted stem cell transplant. The receptors stem from a girl aged 2-10 years with congenital amegakaryocytic thrombocytopenia, due to receive a stem cell transplant.

This clonotype was detected many times. This sequence joins TRBV10-3 and TRBJ2-1; D ambiguous. From germline, CDR1 is ENHRY and CDR2 SYGVKD. The CDR3 covers 13 residues. V lost 2 bases and J lost 4, with 6 bases in between. The DNA for the CDR3 is TGTGCCATCAGTGAGCCTAGATACAATGAGCAGTTCTTC. Its translation: CAISEPRYNEQFF.

This clonotype has a count of ten or more. The V gene is TRBV20-1, the J gene TRBJ2-5; 10 nucleotides line up with TRBD2. With 5 bases clipped from V and 2 bases from J, the junction kept 8 bases outside the gene matches. This CDR3 has 15 amino acids. In germline, CDR1 is DFQATT, CDR2 SNEGSKA (reference sequence). The CDR3 protein is CSAEHWTSGQETQYF. CDR3 sequence (DNA): TGCAGTGCTGAACATTGGACTAGCGGACAAGAGACCCAGTACTTC.

As to this clonotype: A read error may explain this, as a much larger clone is one base away. This chain connects TRBV20-1 to TRBJ2-1; D not certain. Germline V gene sequence: CDR1 DFQATT, CDR2 SNEGSKA (reference sequence). CDR3 length: 11 amino acids. The V and J ends lost 8 bases and 5 bases respectively, with 10 bases between them. The CDR3 region has the DNA TGCAGTTCTTCTCATGACAATGAGCAGTTCTTC. As protein: CSSSHDNEQFF.

This clonotype was recorded at least ten times. The chain joins TRBV28 to TRBJ2-3; TRBD2 aligns across 13 bases. J was trimmed by 2 bases and V by 5 bases; bases with no gene match: 10. Germline-derived CDR1 and CDR2 are MDHEN and SYDVKM. This CDR3 has 18 residues. The CDR3 is CASSPLAGLAGVTDTQYF. In DNA, the CDR3 is TGTGCCAGCAGTCCCTTAGCCGGACTAGCGGGAGTCACAGATACGCAGTATTTT.

This clonotype came up many times. The V gene is TRBV29-1, the J gene TRBJ2-7, with TRBD1 as a possible D gene (5 bases). Trimming cost V 3 bases and J 2 bases, with 5 bases left between them. Germline CDR1 SQVTM, CDR2 ANQGSEA. The CDR3 contains 11 residues. The CDR3 loop is CSVEDTYEQYF. The CDR3 bases are TGCAGCGTTGAGGACACCTACGAGCAGTACTTC.

The J gene is TRBJ2-1, the V gene TRBV20-1, with TRBD2 matching over 9 bases. Germline V lookup: CDR1 DFQATT, CDR2 SNEGSKA (reference sequence). The CDR3 contains 15 residues. V shed 5 bases and J 4 bases; nucleotides not matched to a gene: 9. The chain's CDR3 is CSAGDSGRAYNEQFF. The CDR3 nucleotides read TGCAGTGCTGGGGATAGCGGGAGAGCTTACAATGAGCAGTTCTTC.

This clonotype was seen a few times. The chain carries TRBV7-3 and TRBJ2-1; TRBD2 aligns across 13 bases. With V trimmed by 4 bases and J by 0 bases, 12 bases remained unmatched. The germline V gene encodes CDR1 SGHTA and CDR2 FQGTGA. This CDR3 has 20 amino acids. Here the CDR3 reads CASSSPGLAGTQSSYNEQFF. The CDR3 bases are TGTGCCAGCAGCTCACCGGGACTAGCGGGGACCCAAAGCTCCTACAATGAGCAGTTCTTC.

The chain combines TRBV20-1 with TRBJ2-4, with a tentative D call TRBD2 (6 bases). The V gene lost 8 bases and the J gene lost 8 bases, with 13 bases spanning the gap. This CDR3 spans 11 amino acids. Germline CDR1 DFQATT, CDR2 SNEGSKA (reference sequence). This chain's CDR3 is CSSSSEYIQYF. In DNA, the CDR3 is TGCAGTTCATCTAGCGAGTACATTCAGTACTTC.

In its sample, this clonotype was seen many times. The chain is built from TRBV5-1 and TRBJ2-1; 11 nucleotides line up with TRBD2. J lost 6 bases, V lost 4 bases, and 9 bases had no gene match. This CDR3 has 16 amino acids. Per germline, CDR1 SGHRS and CDR2 YFSETQ. CDR3 sequence: CASSPPRLAGLNEQFF. DNA of the CDR3: TGCGCCAGCAGCCCACCTCGACTAGCGGGACTCAATGAGCAGTTCTTC.

This clonotype was detected ten times or more. This chain connects TRBV20-1 to TRBJ1-4; TRBD1 is a possible D gene (6 bases). CDR3 length: 15 residues. Trimming removed 0 bases at V and 6 bases at J, with 14 bases between. Germline V lookup: CDR1 DFQATT, CDR2 SNEGSKA (reference sequence). Here the CDR3 DNA reads TGCAGTGCTAGAGATCCCAGGGGATGGGATGAAAAACTGTTTTTT. Protein sequence: CSARDPRGWDEKLFF.

The chain uses TRBV10-3 and TRBJ2-7; TRBD1 matches at 8 bases. The germline V gene has CDR1 ENHRY and CDR2 SYGVKD. The CDR3 sequence is 13 residues long. Losses at the gene ends were 6 bases for V and 3 bases for J; bases not matched to a gene: 4. This CDR3 reads CAISNRGDYEQYF. The CDR3 region has the DNA TGTGCCATCAGCAACAGGGGGGACTACGAGCAGTACTTC.

This clonotype showed up just a few times. The rearrangement joins TRBV12-3 or TRBV12-4 to TRBJ2-7; D perhaps matches TRBD2 (6 bases). The CDR3 length is 14 residues. V was clipped by 5 bases and J by 4 bases, with 15 bases between them. CDR3 coding DNA: TGTGCCAGCAGTACCCCGGGACTCCAGTACGAGCAGTACTTC. Its protein product is CASSTPGLQYEQYF.

The chain employs TRBV5-1 and TRBJ2-7; TRBD1 agrees at 9 bases. Germline CDR1 and CDR2: SGHRS and YFSETQ. CDR3 length equals 14 residues. Trimming removed 1 base from V and 6 bases from J; junction bases left unmatched: 5. CDR3 amino acids: CASSLRQGESEQYF. The DNA for the CDR3 is TGCGCCAGCAGCTTGCGACAGGGGGAAAGCGAGCAGTACTTC. Looking up the rest from reference TRBV5-1 and TRBJ2-7 gives the full variable domain: KAGVTQTPRYLIKTRGQQVTLSCSPISGHRSVSWYQQTPGQGLQFLFEYFSETQRNKGNFPGRFSGRQFSNSRSEMNVSTLELGDSALYLCASSLRQGESEQYFGPGTRLTVT.

Only a few counts were recorded for this clonotype. The chain couples TRBV20-1 to TRBJ2-1; 8 bases line up with TRBD1. The J segment lost 10 bases and the V segment lost 7 bases, leaving 9 bases of the junction unmatched. The germline V gene has CDR1 DFQATT and CDR2 SNEGSKA (reference sequence). The CDR3 is made up of 12 amino acids. Here the CDR3 reads CSGGQGLDEQFF. CDR3 bases: TGCAGTGGCGGACAGGGTCTAGACGAGCAGTTCTTC.

This clonotype was seen repeatedly, ten times or more. The chain joins TRBV12-3 or TRBV12-4 to TRBJ2-5; D ambiguous. The CDR3 length is 11 residues. Trimming took 3 bases from V and 4 from J, leaving 3 bases between them. CDR3 amino acids: CASSFAETQYF. In nucleotides, the CDR3 is TGTGCCAGCAGTTTCGCAGAGACCCAGTACTTC.

The V call is TRBV12-3 or TRBV12-4, the J call TRBJ2-3; 10 bases fit TRBD2. J was trimmed by 7 bases and V by 1 base; bases with no gene match: 11. This CDR3 is built from 17 residues. In DNA form, the CDR3 reads TGTGCCAGCAGTTTAGGAGCGGGAGGGCCTAGCGCATATACGCAGTATTTT. Its translation: CASSLGAGGPSAYTQYF.

This clonotype was counted at least ten times. The chain combines TRBV20-1 with TRBJ2-1; 8 bases map to TRBD2. Germline CDR1 is DFQATT and CDR2 is SNEGSKA (reference sequence). The V gene end was trimmed by 6 bases and the J gene end by 6 bases; junction bases not matched to a gene: 13. This CDR3 spans 15 amino acids. CDR3 bases: TGCAGTGCATTAAATAGCGGGAAAATTCTCAATGAGCAGTTCTTC. This gives the protein CSALNSGKILNEQFF.

This clonotype has ten or more counts. The CDR3 DNA reads TGTGCCAGCAGCTTAGGGAGGTCGAGCGGGATCACAGATACGCAGTATTTT. Translating gives CASSLGRSSGITDTQYF. The gene calls are TRBV7-2 and TRBJ2-3, with 7 bases matching TRBD2. V lost 1 base, J lost 2 bases, and 9 bases stayed unmatched. Germline V CDR1 and CDR2: SGHTA, FQGNSA. CDR3 length: 17 amino acids.

This clonotype has ten or more counts. V usage is TRBV12-3 or TRBV12-4 and J usage is TRBJ1-1; D is ambiguous. Trimming stripped 7 bases from V and 0 bases from J, with 15 bases between. This CDR3 spans 15 amino acids. CDR3 loop: CASTPRTTVNTEAFF. CDR3 nucleotides: TGTGCCAGCACTCCACGGACGACGGTGAACACTGAAGCTTTCTTT.

This clonotype was seen ten or more times. The V call is TRBV7-2, the J call TRBJ2-1; no firm D call. Germline V gene lookup returns CDR1 SGHTA and CDR2 FQGNSA. The CDR3 is 12 amino acids. Trimming cost V 5 bases and J 10 bases, with 12 bases left between them. In DNA form, the CDR3 reads TGTGCCAGCAGCCCTACCCGGCTGGAGCAGTTCTTC. Protein product: CASSPTRLEQFF.

This clonotype was found a few times. The V call is TRBV7-9, the J call TRBJ2-7, with D possibly being TRBD1 (6 bases). In germline, CDR1 is SEHNR, CDR2 FQNEAQ (reference sequence). Trimming removed 3 bases at V and 7 bases at J, with 22 bases between. The CDR3 is 16 amino acids. CDR3 loop: CASSFAKVGAEIEQYF. As DNA, the CDR3 is TGTGCCAGCAGCTTCGCCAAGGTGGGGGCCGAAATAGAGCAGTACTTC.

Remarks on this clonotype: With a much larger clone just one base away, this may be a read error. V gene TRBV7-8 combines with J gene TRBJ1-5; D may be TRBD1 (5 bases). V dropped 5 bases and J dropped 6 bases, with 14 bases sitting between them. CDR1 is SGHVS, CDR2 FQNEAQ, per germline. CDR3 size: 14 residues. This CDR3 reads CASSKDSSCQPQHF. CDR3 in DNA: TGTGCCAGCAGCAAAGACAGTTCGTGTCAGCCCCAGCATTTT.

This clonotype has ten or more counts. The chain employs TRBV7-8 and TRBJ2-2; TRBD2 is a possible D gene (5 bases). The CDR3 is made up of 18 amino acids. The V end was cut by 1 base, the J end by 8 bases, with 23 bases between. Looked up from germline, CDR1 is SGHVS and CDR2 is FQNEAQ. The CDR3 sequence is CASSLGRVPRAPRGELFF. CDR3 nucleotide sequence: TGTGCCAGCAGCTTAGGGCGGGTTCCTCGCGCCCCACGTGGGGAGCTGTTTTTT.

The V and J genes are TRBV6-1 and TRBJ2-5; 9 bases map to TRBD1. Unmatched junction bases numbered 11, after V lost 5 bases and J lost 4 bases. Germline V gene lookup returns CDR1 MNHNS and CDR2 SASEGT. This CDR3 spans 16 amino acids. The chain's CDR3 is CASSLNPGTGRETQYF. The CDR3 DNA follows: TGTGCCAGCAGTCTCAACCCCGGGACAGGGAGAGAGACCCAGTACTTC.

This clonotype came up a few times. The chain couples TRBV20-1 to TRBJ2-1, with 11 nucleotides matching TRBD2. V shed 3 bases and J 9 bases; nucleotides not matched to a gene: 7. The germline CDR1 and CDR2 sequences are DFQATT and SNEGSKA (reference sequence). The CDR3 sequence is 14 residues long. The CDR3 here is CSARASGRRTEQFF. Written as DNA, the CDR3 is TGCAGTGCTAGGGCTAGCGGGAGGCGGACTGAGCAGTTCTTC.

The rearrangement uses TRBV20-1 and TRBJ2-3; 10 bases are a match to TRBD2. Germline V lookup: CDR1 DFQATT, CDR2 SNEGSKA (reference sequence). The CDR3 is 15 amino acids. Trimming took 4 bases from V and 6 from J; bases not matched to a gene: 10. The CDR3: CSATLASGRLDTQYF. The CDR3 DNA reads as TGCAGTGCTACTCTCGCTAGCGGGAGATTGGATACGCAGTATTTT.

This clonotype has at least ten counts. The genes are TRBV7-9 and TRBJ2-1, with no clear D. The CDR3 is 16 residues long. CDR1 SEHNR and CDR2 FQNEAQ come from the germline V gene (reference sequence). The V end was cut by 0 bases, the J end by 3 bases, with 12 bases between. In nucleotides, the CDR3 is TGTGCCAGCAGCTTAGCCCCGGGTACCGACTACAATGAGCAGTTCTTC. It translates to CASSLAPGTDYNEQFF.

The chain joins TRBV12-3 or TRBV12-4 to TRBJ2-7; 9 nucleotides line up with TRBD1. V was pared by 6 bases and J by 4 bases, with 4 bases of the junction left unmatched. CDR3 length: 13 residues. The CDR3 loop reads CASRPGTGYEQYF. The CDR3 DNA reads as TGTGCCAGCAGACCCGGGACAGGGTACGAGCAGTACTTC.

The chain links TRBV2 to TRBJ2-1; D might be TRBD2 (5 bases). Germline V lookup: CDR1 SNHLY, CDR2 FYNNEI. V lost 8 bases and J lost 5, with 22 bases in between. CDR3 length equals 16 residues. CDR3 coding DNA: TGTGCCAGCGCAACTAGGCGGGTTTCCGTCAACAATGAGCAGTTCTTC. Its translation is CASATRRVSVNNEQFF.

The chain carries TRBV5-1 and TRBJ1-2, with a possible D match to TRBD1 (6 bases). CDR1 and CDR2 (germline): SGHRS, YFSETQ. The CDR3 runs 14 residues. With 4 bases removed from V and 3 bases from J, the gap between germline ends came to 13 bases. In DNA, the CDR3 is TGCGCCAGCAGCCTGGAAGGGGGGGACTATGGCTACACCTTC. Protein product: CASSLEGGDYGYTF.

This sequence joins TRBV19 and TRBJ2-1; no firm D call. V dropped 7 bases and J dropped 1 base, with 11 bases sitting between them. From germline, CDR1 is LNHDA and CDR2 SQIVND (reference sequence). CDR3 length: 14 amino acids. CDR3 DNA: TGTGCCAGTAACCCCCAGCGATCCTACAATGAGCAGTTCTTC. It yields the protein CASNPQRSYNEQFF.